This TCR beta chain was sequenced for a study of tumor and adjacent non-tumor tissue in lung cancer. CDR1 is SGHRS, CDR2 YFSETQ, per germline. The CDR3 runs to 17 residues. V shed 4 bases, J shed 2 bases, and the junction held 9 bases outside the gene matches. A modified ARM-PCR protocol with three rounds of nested PCR amplified TCRbeta. A single record per CDR3 protein comes from TCRdb applying MiXCR to the multiplex PCR reads. This table has 76,000 or so distinct CDR3 sequences, roughly 75% appearing once. No cell sorting was done before RNA was extracted from the tissue. Source material: lung tumor tissue. The receptor was derived from a woman aged 70-85 years with non-small cell lung cancer. This chain connects TRBV5-1 to TRBJ2-1; 10 nucleotides line up with TRBD2. CDR3 bases: TGCGCCAGCAGCCTTACCGACGGGACTAGCGCCTACAATGAGCAGTTCTTC. Its protein is CASSLTDGTSAYNEQFF.